The 25 T cell receptor beta chains below were found in one sample sequenced in a study of shared clonotypes between healthy human individuals. CD8 cells classed as naive were CD45RO-negative and positively selected for CCR7, excluding terminally differentiated effector memory CD45RA+ cells. Here immunoSEQ multiplex PCR was the method, and the copy in TCRdb shows in-frame clones only, minus some. The sample has some 630,000 clones, approximately 96% seen once. The sequencing input was naive CD8+ T cells sorted from blood. The origin of the receptors is a woman between 25 and 40 years old in good health.

The chain uses TRBV28 and TRBJ2-7, with 11 nucleotides matching TRBD2. This CDR3 comprises 14 residues. Germline-derived CDR1 and CDR2 are MDHEN and SYDVKM. With 3 bases clipped from V and 7 bases from J, the junction kept 5 bases outside the gene matches. The CDR3 sequence: CASSFVSSGREQYF. CDR3 nucleotide sequence: TGTGCCAGCAGTTTTGTGTCTAGCGGGAGGGAGCAGTACTTC. Full variable domain (rest looked up from reference TRBV28 and TRBJ2-7): DVKVTQSSRYLVKRTGEKVFLECVQDMDHENMFWYRQDPGLGLRLIYFSYDVKMKEKGDIPEGYSVSREKKERFSLILESASTNQTSMYLCASSFVSSGREQYFGPGTRLTVT.

This chain uses TRBV28 with TRBJ2-2; a weak D match, TRBD1 (6 bases). Trimming removed 6 bases at V and 4 bases at J, with 15 bases between. The CDR3 runs 15 residues. The germline gives CDR1 MDHEN, CDR2 SYDVKM. CDR3 coding DNA: TGTGCCAGCAGAGCGGCCGTGGGGGCCACCGGGGAGCTGTTTTTT. Translation: CASRAAVGATGELFF.

The chain recombines TRBV2 with TRBJ2-1, with D tentatively TRBD1 (5 bases). V was cut by 6 bases and J by 5 bases, with 8 bases left in between. The CDR3 length is 12 residues. Per germline, CDR1 SNHLY and CDR2 FYNNEI. CDR3 bases: TGTGCCAGCAGACTGGGGCACAATGAGCAGTTCTTC. It translates to CASRLGHNEQFF.

The gene calls are TRBV5-4 and TRBJ2-7; 12 positions agree with TRBD2. CDR3 length: 14 residues. Germline CDR1 is SGHNT and CDR2 is YYREEE (reference sequence). Trimming removed 4 bases from V and 5 bases from J; junction bases left unmatched: 4. As DNA, the CDR3 is TGTGCCAGCAGCCCCCGACTAGCGGGAGACGAGCAGTACTTC. It specifies CASSPRLAGDEQYF.

Concerning this clone itself: The sample has other DNA sequences that encode this CDR3 too. J is TRBJ1-5 and V is TRBV27; 8 bases match TRBD1. The CDR3 runs 14 residues. The V gene's germline CDR1 is MNHEY and CDR2 SMNVEV (reference sequence). V shed 5 bases, J shed 4 bases, and the junction held 4 bases outside the gene matches. The CDR3 here is CASSPTGANQPQHF. The CDR3 DNA follows: TGTGCCAGCAGTCCGACAGGGGCGAATCAGCCCCAGCATTTT.

This clone was recorded once. The V call is TRBV6-6, the J call TRBJ1-1; D gene uncertain. In germline, CDR1 is MNHNY, CDR2 SVGAGI (reference sequence). Trimming removed 0 bases at V and 4 bases at J, with 12 bases between. The CDR3 extends over 15 amino acids. CDR3 DNA: TGTGCCAGCAGTTACTCCCCCGGTACGGGCACTGAAGCTTTCTTT. It codes for CASSYSPGTGTEAFF.

This clone occurred once. The CDR3, as DNA: TGTGCCAGCAGCTTAGTGAGGGCCACCTACGAGCAGTACTTC. It yields the protein CASSLVRATYEQYF. V and J are TRBV11-2 and TRBJ2-7, with D maybe TRBD2 (5 bases). The ends were cut back, 1 base at V and 2 bases at J, with 9 bases in the middle. The CDR3 is 14 amino acids. Germline V gene data show CDR1 as SGHAT and CDR2 as FQNNGV.

The CDR3 here is CASSYSDPAYEQYF. The CDR3 DNA is TGTGCCAGCAGTTACTCGGACCCGGCCTACGAGCAGTACTTC. The chain couples TRBV6-5 to TRBJ2-7; D remains unclear. The length of the CDR3 is 14 residues. Germline values: CDR1 MNHEY, CDR2 SVGAGI. The V end was cut by 0 bases, the J end by 2 bases, with 8 bases between.

For the CDR3, the DNA is TGCGCCAGCAGTTACAGGACTAGCAACAATGAGCAGTTCTTC. The encoded protein is CASSYRTSNNEQFF. The rearrangement joins TRBV5-1 to TRBJ2-1; 8 nucleotides agree with TRBD2. Germline CDR1 reads SGHRS; CDR2 reads YFSETQ. V lost 5 bases and J lost 5; bases outside the gene matches: 6. This CDR3 spans 14 amino acids.

A word on this clone: In the same sample, other DNA sequences code for this CDR3. V and J are TRBV27 and TRBJ2-7; perhaps TRBD2 as D (6 bases). Trimming shortened V by 3 bases and J by 2 bases, and 8 bases separated the two germline ends. Germline-derived CDR1 and CDR2 are MNHEY and SMNVEV (reference sequence). This CDR3 has 13 residues. The CDR3 loop is CASSLASAYEQYF. The CDR3 nucleotides are TGTGCCAGCAGTTTGGCTAGCGCCTACGAGCAGTACTTC.

This chain uses TRBV15 with TRBJ2-2; no reliable D call. Germline V lookup: CDR1 LNHNV, CDR2 YYDKDF (reference sequence). CDR3 size: 17 residues. V shed 3 bases and J shed 0 bases, with 14 bases lying between them. The CDR3 DNA reads TGTGCCACCAGCAGGCTTCCCTACGAAACGAACACCGGGGAGCTGTTTTTT. Its translation: CATSRLPYETNTGELFF.

The genes are TRBV19 and TRBJ2-5, with D possibly matching TRBD1 (6 bases). TRBJ2-7 matches the DNA end more closely, so the J call is doubtful. The germline CDR1 and CDR2 sequences are LNHDA and SQIVND (reference sequence). The length of the CDR3 is 13 residues. The CDR3 nucleotides are TGTGCCAGTAGTGCGGACAGTTACTACGAGCAGTACTTC. Its translation is CASSADSYYEQYF.

V is TRBV28 and J is TRBJ2-1, with 7 nucleotides matching TRBD2. Germline V CDR1 and CDR2: MDHEN, SYDVKM. CDR3 length: 15 amino acids. V gave up 2 bases and J gave up 7 bases; unmatched junction bases: 8. Written as DNA, the CDR3 is TGTGCCAGCAGTTTACACGGGACTACCCCAAATGAGCAGTTCTTC. Translated: CASSLHGTTPNEQFF.

J is TRBJ2-3 and V is TRBV9; D uncertain. The CDR3 extends over 16 amino acids. Trimming stripped 0 bases from V and 6 bases from J, with 17 bases between. CDR1 SGDLS and CDR2 YYNGEE come from the germline V gene. The CDR3 bases are TGTGCCAGCAGCGTAGCTCGTGACATTTCTCCCGATACGCAGTATTTT. Translation gives CASSVARDISPDTQYF. Looking up the rest from reference TRBV9 and TRBJ2-3 gives the full variable domain: DSGVTQTPKHLITATGQRVTLRCSPRSGDLSVYWYQQSLDQGLQFLIQYYNGEERAKGNILERFSAQQFPDLHSELNLSSLELGDSALYFCASSVARDISPDTQYFGPGTRLTVL.

This clone was detected only once. The chain joins TRBV5-6 to TRBJ1-1; TRBD1 aligns across 9 bases. This CDR3 spans 17 amino acids. Trimming cost V 2 bases and J 0 bases; bases outside gene matches: 8. In germline, CDR1 is SGHDT, CDR2 YYEEEE. The CDR3: CASSFMGQGIMNTEAFF. CDR3 DNA sequence: TGTGCCAGCAGCTTCATGGGACAGGGAATTATGAACACTGAAGCTTTCTTT.

This chain connects TRBV4-1 to TRBJ2-1; D call uncertain. Germline-derived CDR1 and CDR2 are MGHRA and YSYEKL. The CDR3 runs 13 residues. The ends were cut back, 1 base at V and 9 bases at J, with 10 bases in the middle. Written as DNA, the CDR3 is TGCGCCAGCAGCCAAGGTCAGACCGGTGAGCAGTTCTTC. Translated, it gives CASSQGQTGEQFF.

The CDR3 DNA reads TGTGCCAGCAGTTACGGCCCAAGCGGCACCTTC. Translated: CASSYGPSGTF. The J gene is TRBJ1-2, the V gene TRBV6-5; no clear D. This CDR3 contains 11 residues. Germline assignment: CDR1 MNHEY and CDR2 SVGAGI. Between the trimmed V and J ends, which lost 2 bases and 13 bases, there was a span of 11 bases.

The chain combines TRBV15 with TRBJ2-1, with TRBD2 identical over 7 bases. This CDR3 is 16 amino acids long. CDR1 is LNHNV, CDR2 YYDKDF, per germline (reference sequence). V dropped 5 bases and J dropped 0; count of bases not matched to a gene: 7. The CDR3 is CATSLGREPSYNEQFF. CDR3 DNA sequence: TGTGCCACCAGCTTAGGGAGGGAACCCTCCTACAATGAGCAGTTCTTC.

The chain has TRBV27 and TRBJ2-2; D remains ambiguous. The CDR3 length is 14 residues. V was shortened by 3 bases and J by 9 bases, with 14 bases between the two germline ends. Germline CDR1 and CDR2: MNHEY and SMNVEV (reference sequence). The CDR3 here is CASSFTTLPRELFF. DNA for the CDR3: TGTGCCAGCAGTTTCACCACATTGCCCCGGGAGCTGTTTTTT.

The genes are TRBV2 and TRBJ2-7; 10 nucleotides agree with TRBD1. The CDR3 spans 16 residues. CDR1 is SNHLY and CDR2 is FYNNEI in the germline V gene. V lost 5 bases, J lost 4 bases, and 11 bases stayed unmatched. In DNA form, the CDR3 reads TGTGCCAGCAGTAGCCTCGTAGGGACAGGGGTATACGAGCAGTACTTC. This sequence encodes CASSSLVGTGVYEQYF.

The chain combines TRBV10-2 with TRBJ2-1; D unclear. Germline values: CDR1 WSHSY, CDR2 SAAADI. The CDR3 contains 14 residues. Between the trimmed V and J ends, which lost 0 bases and 2 bases, there was a span of 5 bases. The CDR3 nucleotides read TGCGCCAGCAGTGAGTCTGCCCCCTACAATGAGCAGTTCTTC. Residues: CASSESAPYNEQFF.

CDR3 region: CASSDRPGGGYTGELFF. CDR3 bases: TGTGCCAGCAGTGACCGACCGGGCGGAGGGTACACCGGGGAGCTGTTTTTT. The chain recombines TRBV27 with TRBJ2-2, with a tentative D call TRBD2 (6 bases). CDR1 and CDR2 from the germline V gene are MNHEY and SMNVEV (reference sequence). Trimming shortened V by 5 bases and J by 3 bases, and 19 bases separated the two germline ends. The CDR3 has 17 residues.

The V gene is TRBV7-3, the J gene TRBJ2-1, with D hard to call. Trimming pared 5 bases from V and 10 bases from J, leaving 18 bases between. Germline V gene lookup returns CDR1 SGHTA and CDR2 FQGTGA. This CDR3 has 14 residues. As DNA, the CDR3 is TGTGCCAGCAGCCTATCAGGACCGTCGGGCGAGCAGTTCTTC. Amino acids: CASSLSGPSGEQFF. The full variable domain, its missing parts supplied by reference TRBV7-3 and TRBJ2-1, is GAGVSQTPSNKVTEKGKYVELRCDPISGHTALYWYRQSLGQGPEFLIYFQGTGAADDSGLPNDRFFAVRPEGSVSTLKIQRTERGDSAVYLCASSLSGPSGEQFFGPGTRLTVL.

This sequence joins TRBV27 and TRBJ2-7; D is unclear. Germline V gene lookup returns CDR1 MNHEY and CDR2 SMNVEV (reference sequence). The V and J ends lost 3 bases and 3 bases respectively, with 12 bases between them. The CDR3 has 14 residues. The CDR3 sequence: CASSFSAGGYEQYF. The CDR3 DNA follows: TGTGCCAGCAGTTTCAGCGCTGGCGGCTACGAGCAGTACTTC.

The chain carries TRBV28 and TRBJ1-5; D gene unclear. Between the trimmed V and J ends, which lost 3 bases and 1 base, there was a span of 10 bases. CDR1 MDHEN and CDR2 SYDVKM come from the germline V gene. This CDR3 comprises 15 residues. CDR3 sequence: CASSLVPGSNQPQHF. CDR3 DNA: TGTGCCAGCAGTTTGGTCCCGGGAAGCAATCAGCCCCAGCATTTT.